The 4 T cell receptor beta chains below all came from one sample that was sequenced in a study of T-cell reconstitution after alpha-beta-depleted transplantation in children. A library of TCRbeta sequences, prepared with unique molecular identifiers, was generated. From the PCR reads, TCRdb called clonotypes with MiXCR, one entry per CDR3 protein. In the table there are around 190,000 distinct CDR3 sequences, about 7% of which are singletons. This specimen was PBMCs, taken before TCRalphabeta/CD19-depleted stem cell transplant. The source of these receptors is a boy younger than 10 with acute lymphoblastic leukemia, due to receive a stem cell transplant.

This clonotype occurred a few times. The genes are TRBV29-1 and TRBJ1-5; 9 nucleotides line up with TRBD1. This CDR3 region has 14 residues. The germline gives CDR1 SQVTM, CDR2 ANQGSEA. The J segment lost 7 bases and the V segment lost 6 bases, leaving 10 bases of the junction unmatched. The CDR3 region is CSVGGTGRGQPQHF. The CDR3, as DNA: TGCAGCGTCGGCGGGACAGGGCGTGGGCAGCCCCAGCATTTT.

This chain's CDR3 is CASSLRGGTEQYF. CDR3 sequence (DNA): TGTGCCAGCAGTTTACGTGGGGGGACCGAGCAGTACTTC. The rearrangement links TRBV27 to TRBJ2-7; D possibly corresponds to TRBD2 (6 bases). In germline, CDR1 is MNHEY, CDR2 SMNVEV (reference sequence). The V end was cut by 2 bases, the J end by 6 bases, with 11 bases between. This CDR3 spans 13 amino acids.

The table lists this clonotype with many counts. The chain couples TRBV10-3 to TRBJ1-5; TRBD1 is a possible D gene (5 bases). The CDR3 spans 14 residues. V lost 3 bases and J lost 2, with 8 bases in between. CDR1 is ENHRY, CDR2 SYGVKD, per germline. The CDR3 protein is CAISDRGGNQPQHF. The CDR3 DNA reads TGTGCCATCAGTGACCGGGGGGGCAATCAGCCCCAGCATTTT.

This clonotype occurred many times. The chain is built from TRBV4-1 and TRBJ2-1; 8 nucleotides align to TRBD2. The CDR3 is made up of 16 amino acids. The junction had 3 bases not matched to a gene; V was cut back by 0 bases and J by 2 bases. The germline gives CDR1 MGHRA, CDR2 YSYEKL. The CDR3, as DNA: TGCGCCAGCAGCCAAGATGGCGGGGGGCCCTACAATGAGCAGTTCTTC. This gives the protein CASSQDGGGPYNEQFF.